These 15 T cell receptor beta chains share one sample of origin, sequenced in a study of memory CD4+ T cells and cytomegalovirus serostatus. The sort gate was single viable CD3+CD4+CD8-CD45RO+ cells for memory CD4+ T cells. Here immunoSEQ multiplex PCR was the method, and the copy in TCRdb shows in-frame clones only, minus some. The table includes 85,000 to 100,000 clones, under 90% detected once. The sample taken for sequencing was memory CD4+ T cells from blood. These receptors were taken from an adult in good health and CMV-seropositive.

This sequence joins TRBV18 and TRBJ2-7; unclear D gene. The length of the CDR3 is 12 residues. The V end was cut by 2 bases, the J end by 6 bases, with 8 bases between. The V gene's germline CDR1 is KGHSH and CDR2 LQKENI. The CDR3 coding sequence is TGTGCCAGCTCACCATTGGGCCGCGAGCAGTACTTC. It translates to CASSPLGREQYF. Full variable domain (outside the CDR3, taken from reference TRBV18 and TRBJ2-7): NAGVMQNPRHLVRRRGQEARLRCSPMKGHSHVYWYRQLPEEGLKFMVYLQKENIIDESGMPKERFSAEFPKEGPSILRIQQVVRGDSAAYFCASSPLGREQYFGPGTRLTVT.

This chain links TRBV19 with TRBJ2-5; D is unclear. V lost 3 bases and J 5 bases, leaving 10 bases between the germline ends. The CDR3 covers 13 residues. Per the germline V gene, CDR1 is LNHDA and CDR2 is SQIVND (reference sequence). The chain's CDR3 is CASSIGYWETQYF. Written as DNA, the CDR3 is TGTGCCAGTAGTATCGGGTATTGGGAGACCCAGTACTTC.

This chain connects TRBV7-8 to TRBJ2-7; 7 positions match TRBD1. After removal of 0 bases from V and 7 bases from J, the junction contained 3 bases not matched to a gene. The CDR3 has 13 amino acids. Germline V gene data show CDR1 as SGHVS and CDR2 as FQNEAQ. CDR3 DNA sequence: TGTGCCAGCAGCTTAGCGTCACAGGGGGAGCAGTACTTC. Translating gives CASSLASQGEQYF.

J is TRBJ2-1 and V is TRBV7-2; no firm D call. The CDR3 sequence is 12 residues long. Germline-derived CDR1 and CDR2 are SGHTA and FQGNSA. Trimming took 4 bases from V and 5 from J, leaving 6 bases between them. The DNA of the CDR3 is TGTGCCAGCAGCTCCTTCCACAATGAGCAGTTCTTC. As protein: CASSSFHNEQFF.

The chain links TRBV9 to TRBJ2-3, with D possibly TRBD1 on 5 matching bases. Deletions cut 5 bases from V and 4 bases from J, with 8 bases between. CDR1 and CDR2 from the germline V gene are SGDLS and YYNGEE. The CDR3 covers 12 residues. The CDR3 region has the DNA TGTGCCAGCAGGGGGCCGGCAGATACGCAGTATTTT. Translation gives CASRGPADTQYF. The full variable domain, rest sourced from reference TRBV9 and TRBJ2-3, is DSGVTQTPKHLITATGQRVTLRCSPRSGDLSVYWYQQSLDQGLQFLIQYYNGEERAKGNILERFSAQQFPDLHSELNLSSLELGDSALYFCASRGPADTQYFGPGTRLTVL.

J is TRBJ2-1 and V is TRBV30; a weak D match, TRBD2 (6 bases). The V end lost 0 bases, the J end lost 4 bases, and 10 bases lay between the germline ends. CDR3 length: 14 amino acids. Per the germline V gene, CDR1 is GTSNPN and CDR2 is SVGIG (reference sequence). The chain's CDR3 is CAWSVGAGYNEQFF. CDR3 coding DNA: TGTGCCTGGAGTGTAGGGGCGGGATACAATGAGCAGTTCTTC.

The chain joins TRBV28 to TRBJ2-4, with 8 bases matching TRBD2. The V gene's germline CDR1 is MDHEN and CDR2 SYDVKM. This CDR3 comprises 15 residues. V shed 4 bases, J shed 0 bases, and the junction held 2 bases outside the gene matches. In DNA, the CDR3 is TGTGCCAGCAGTTCGGGGGGGGGAGCCAAAAACATTCAGTACTTC. Translating it yields CASSSGGGAKNIQYF.

The rearrangement uses TRBV7-9 and TRBJ2-5; D is undetermined. The germline gives CDR1 SEHNR, CDR2 FQNEAQ (reference sequence). Trimming left V 5 bases short and J 2 bases short, with 15 bases between. CDR3 size: 15 residues. In DNA form, the CDR3 reads TGTGCCAGCAGCATCCCTTATGGACCACAAGAGACCCAGTACTTC. Protein sequence: CASSIPYGPQETQYF.

This chain uses TRBV5-1 with TRBJ2-3; 13 bases map to TRBD2. V dropped 4 bases and J dropped 6; count of bases not matched to a gene: 11. The CDR3 has 17 amino acids. Looked up from germline, CDR1 is SGHRS and CDR2 is YFSETQ. The CDR3 coding sequence is TGCGCCAGCAGCCGTACCGGACTAGCGGGAGTCGACGATACGCAGTATTTT. This translates into CASSRTGLAGVDDTQYF.

Only one count was recorded for this clone. This chain connects TRBV9 to TRBJ2-2; 8 nucleotides agree with TRBD1. Per germline, CDR1 SGDLS and CDR2 YYNGEE. This CDR3 is 15 amino acids long. With 0 bases clipped from V and 13 bases from J, the junction kept 11 bases outside the gene matches. CDR3 loop: CASSVELSGGKGLFF. The CDR3 DNA is TGTGCCAGCAGCGTAGAATTGTCAGGGGGCAAAGGGCTGTTTTTT.

The chain joins TRBV27 to TRBJ2-7; D is unresolved. CDR3 length: 14 amino acids. Germline CDR1 reads MNHEY; CDR2 reads SMNVEV (reference sequence). The V and J ends lost 3 bases and 2 bases respectively, with 11 bases between them. The CDR3 protein is CASSFGSRTYEQYF. As DNA, the CDR3 is TGTGCCAGCAGTTTCGGGTCCCGAACCTACGAGCAGTACTTC.

The chain recombines TRBV5-1 with TRBJ2-7, with TRBD1 matching over 9 bases. V lost 1 base and J lost 5; bases outside the gene matches: 7. The germline CDR1 and CDR2 sequences are SGHRS and YFSETQ. CDR3 length: 15 residues. The CDR3 sequence is CASSLFGDREHEQYF. The CDR3 DNA sequence: TGCGCCAGCAGCTTGTTTGGGGACAGGGAACACGAGCAGTACTTC.

Only one count was recorded for this clone. J is TRBJ2-4 and V is TRBV21-1; TRBD1, the table's D call, lacks a check against the DNA. TRBV21-1 is a pseudogene segment. This CDR3 region has 18 residues. As DNA, the CDR3 is TGTGCCAGCAGCATTCAGGGGCGAAAGGGAATAGCCAAAAACATTCAGTACTTC. Translated, it gives CASSIQGRKGIAKNIQYF.

This chain links TRBV28 with TRBJ1-1, with D hard to call. Germline lookup yields CDR1 MDHEN and CDR2 SYDVKM. CDR3 length: 13 residues. Trimming shortened V by 2 bases and J by 11 bases, and 15 bases separated the two germline ends. The CDR3 region is CASSLGGLKGAFF. In DNA, the CDR3 is TGTGCCAGCAGTTTAGGTGGCCTTAAAGGGGCTTTCTTT.

The chain recombines TRBV6-1 with TRBJ2-1; 16 positions match TRBD2. CDR1 is MNHNS, CDR2 SASEGT, per germline. Trimming removed 3 bases from V and 0 bases from J; junction bases left unmatched: 8. The CDR3 is made up of 20 amino acids. The CDR3 is CASSDGTSGRAGSSYNEQFF. CDR3 DNA: TGTGCCAGCAGTGACGGGACTAGCGGGAGGGCCGGAAGCTCCTACAATGAGCAGTTCTTC.